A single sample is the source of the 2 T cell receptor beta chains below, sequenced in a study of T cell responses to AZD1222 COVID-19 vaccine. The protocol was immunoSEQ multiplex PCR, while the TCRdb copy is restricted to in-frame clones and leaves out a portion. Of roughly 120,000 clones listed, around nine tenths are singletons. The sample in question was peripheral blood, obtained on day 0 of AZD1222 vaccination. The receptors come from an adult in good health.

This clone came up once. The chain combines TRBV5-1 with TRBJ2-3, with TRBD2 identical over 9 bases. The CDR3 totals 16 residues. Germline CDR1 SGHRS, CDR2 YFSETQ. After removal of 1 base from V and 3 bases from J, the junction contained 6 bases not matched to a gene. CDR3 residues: CASSLLAGGPTDTQYF. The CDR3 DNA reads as TGCGCCAGCAGCTTGTTGGCGGGGGGGCCGACAGATACGCAGTATTTT.

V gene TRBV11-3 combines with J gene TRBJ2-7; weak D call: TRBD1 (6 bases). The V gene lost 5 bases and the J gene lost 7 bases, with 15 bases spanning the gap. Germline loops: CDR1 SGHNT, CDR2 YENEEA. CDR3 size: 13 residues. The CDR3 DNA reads TGTGCCAGCAGCCCAAGACAGGCTGCGGAGCAGTACTTC. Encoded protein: CASSPRQAAEQYF. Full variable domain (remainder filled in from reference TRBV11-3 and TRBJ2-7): EAGVVQSPRYKIIEKKQPVAFWCNPISGHNTLYWYLQNLGQGPELLIRYENEEAVDDSQLPKDRFSAERLKGVDSTLKIQPAELGDSAVYLCASSPRQAAEQYFGPGTRLTVT.